The present entry profiles one T cell receptor beta chain with its context. This CDR3 contains 14 residues. The V gene lost 3 bases and the J gene lost 4 bases, with 12 bases spanning the gap. CDR1 and CDR2 (germline): LNHDA, SQIVND (reference sequence). The sample originates from a study of blood T cell repertoires in COVID-19. Method: immunoSEQ multiplex PCR; TCRdb's copy keeps in-frame clones and lacks some. The data contain approximately 400,000 clones, more than 75% of them singletons. Sequenced sample: PBMCs or T cells enriched from blood (not recorded which). This chain uses TRBV19 with TRBJ1-2; maybe TRBD1 (6 bases). The receptor's source is a woman under 30 who had recovered from COVID-19. This chain's CDR3 is CASSISRTAYGYTF. The CDR3 DNA reads TGTGCCAGTAGTATCTCTAGGACAGCCTATGGCTACACCTTC. The entire variable domain, with the rest obtained from reference TRBV19 and TRBJ1-2, is as follows: DGGITQSPKYLFRKEGQNVTLSCEQNLNHDAMYWYRQDPGQGLRLIYYSQIVNDFQKGDIAEGYSVSREKKESFPLTVTSAQKNPTAFYLCASSISRTAYGYTFGSGTRLTVV.